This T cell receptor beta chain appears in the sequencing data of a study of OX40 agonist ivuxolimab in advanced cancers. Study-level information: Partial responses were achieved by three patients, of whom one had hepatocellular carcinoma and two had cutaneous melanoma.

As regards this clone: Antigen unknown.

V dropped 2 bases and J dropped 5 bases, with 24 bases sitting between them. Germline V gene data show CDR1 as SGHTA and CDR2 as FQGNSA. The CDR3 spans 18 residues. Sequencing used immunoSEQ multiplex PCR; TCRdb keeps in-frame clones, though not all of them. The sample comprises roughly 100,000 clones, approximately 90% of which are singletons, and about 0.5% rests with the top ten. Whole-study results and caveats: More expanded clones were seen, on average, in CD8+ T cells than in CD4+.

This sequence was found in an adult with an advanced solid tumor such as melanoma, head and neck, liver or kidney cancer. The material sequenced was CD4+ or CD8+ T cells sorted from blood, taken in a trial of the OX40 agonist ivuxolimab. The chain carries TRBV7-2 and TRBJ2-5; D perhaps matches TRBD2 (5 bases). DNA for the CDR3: TGTGCCAGCAGCTTATTATACGGGTCCGGTCTAGCAGACGAGACCCAGTACTTC. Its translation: CASSLLYGSGLADETQYF.